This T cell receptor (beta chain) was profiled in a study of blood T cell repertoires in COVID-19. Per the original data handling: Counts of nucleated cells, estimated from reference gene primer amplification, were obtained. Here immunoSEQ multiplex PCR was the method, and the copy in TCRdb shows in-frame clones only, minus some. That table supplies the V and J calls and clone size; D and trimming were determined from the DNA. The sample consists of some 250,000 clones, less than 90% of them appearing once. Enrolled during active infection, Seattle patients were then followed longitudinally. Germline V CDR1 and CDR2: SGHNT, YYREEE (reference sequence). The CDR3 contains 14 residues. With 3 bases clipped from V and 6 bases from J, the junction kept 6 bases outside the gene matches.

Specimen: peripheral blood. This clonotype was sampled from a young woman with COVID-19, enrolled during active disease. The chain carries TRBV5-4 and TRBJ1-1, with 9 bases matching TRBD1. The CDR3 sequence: CASSWGQGRSEAFF. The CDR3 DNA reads TGTGCCAGCAGCTGGGGACAGGGTAGGTCTGAAGCTTTCTTT. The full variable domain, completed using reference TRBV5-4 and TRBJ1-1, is ETGVTQSPTHLIKTRGQQVTLRCSSQSGHNTVSWYQQALGQGPQFIFQYYREEENGRGNFPPRFSGLQFPNYSSELNVNALELDDSALYLCASSWGQGRSEAFFGQGTRLTVV.